Sequencing of this T cell receptor (beta chain) was carried out in a study of T cells in women clearing cervical HPV infection. Regarding the study as a whole: Controls had more TRBV6-7 (0.16%) than cases (approximately 0.11%). Repertoire richness, not evenness, was significantly elevated in CIN3+ cases versus controls.

Assay: immunoSEQ multiplex PCR; the TCRdb copy retains only in-frame clones and omits some. Its listing shows 30,000 to 45,000 clones. Each participant carried one incident cervical HPV16 infection only. Note on this clone: Its antigen remains unidentified. The CDR3 end falls 3 residues outside the read, so it is completed with the germline J gene.

The CDR3 consists of 15 residues. Germline trimming cut 0 bases from V and 6 bases from J; bases unmatched to any gene: 3. Germline V gene sequence: CDR1 LGHNA, CDR2 YNFKEQ. The clonotype was recovered from a woman aged 18-70 years with a cervical HPV16 infection that either progressed to CIN3+ or cleared (not recorded which). Source material: blood buffy coat. The V gene is TRBV4-2, the J gene TRBJ1-5; 9 bases are a match to TRBD1. The chain's CDR3 is CASSQEGTGSQPQHF. The CDR3 DNA, read in part, is TGTGCCAGCAGCCAAGAAGGGACAGGGTCTCAGCCC.